These 21 T cell receptor beta chains originate from one sample sequenced in a study of memory CD4+ T cells and cytomegalovirus serostatus (dated by TCRdb to the late 2010s). Library preparation was by the immunoSEQ multiplex PCR assay. As stored in TCRdb, this immuneACCESS dataset retains in-frame rearrangements with V and J assigned. A fraction of the clones does not appear; measured against another copy, unresolved V genes explain less than half of the discrepancy, and the remainder lacks a known reason. This sample has under 50,000 clones in its table, and approximately 78% of those were observed once. The top ten hold approximately 0.97% of the sample. Single viable CD3+CD4+CD8-CD45RO+ cells were sorted as memory CD4+ T cells on a FACSAria II. Sequenced sample: memory CD4+ T cells from blood. Every receptor here comes from an adult in good health and CMV-seronegative.

The chain uses TRBV28 and TRBJ2-7, with 11 nucleotides matching TRBD1. Per the germline V gene, CDR1 is MDHEN and CDR2 is SYDVKM. The trim removed 6 bases at V and 5 bases at J, leaving 3 bases unmatched. The CDR3 extends over 13 amino acids. The CDR3 nucleotides read TGTGCCAGCAGAAGGACAGGGGGCGACGAGCAGTACTTC. Translation gives CASRRTGGDEQYF.

The chain uses TRBV7-9 and TRBJ1-2; D perhaps matches TRBD1 (5 bases). V lost 0 bases to trimming and J lost 6 bases, with 14 bases between them. Germline V lookup: CDR1 SEHNR, CDR2 FQNEAQ (reference sequence). The CDR3 totals 15 residues. CDR3 DNA sequence: TGTGCCAGCAGCTTAGCGCAGGGTACGGCGGATGGCTACACCTTC. Translation: CASSLAQGTADGYTF.

This clone occurred a few times. The rearrangement links TRBV6-5 to TRBJ1-5; D remains ambiguous. The CDR3 length is 13 residues. Germline V lookup: CDR1 MNHEY, CDR2 SVGAGI. V dropped 11 bases and J dropped 5 bases, with 16 bases sitting between them. CDR3 sequence reads: CASCQAWDQPQHF. The CDR3 DNA reads as TGTGCCTCGTGCCAGGCATGGGATCAGCCCCAGCATTTT.

The chain joins TRBV27 to TRBJ2-5; D gene ambiguous. V shed 6 bases and J shed 5 bases, with 19 bases lying between them. The CDR3 is 15 amino acids. Germline V lookup: CDR1 MNHEY, CDR2 SMNVEV (reference sequence). CDR3 sequence reads: CASRLNLVAKETQYF. The CDR3 DNA reads as TGTGCCAGCAGACTCAACTTGGTGGCCAAGGAGACCCAGTACTTC.

The gene calls are TRBV6-5 and TRBJ1-1, with D unresolved. Trimming removed 6 bases at V and 3 bases at J, with 11 bases between. The CDR3 contains 13 residues. Germline loops: CDR1 MNHEY, CDR2 SVGAGI. The CDR3 nucleotides read TGTGCCAGCAGATACGGGCCCCACACTGAAGCTTTCTTT. Protein product: CASRYGPHTEAFF.

The chain joins TRBV7-9 to TRBJ2-1; tentatively, D is TRBD1 (5 bases). Germline CDR1 and CDR2: SEHNR and FQNEAQ (reference sequence). Trimming removed 1 base from V and 2 bases from J, with 15 bases in between. The CDR3 extends over 17 amino acids. CDR3 region: CASSLGTWGPTYNEQFF. As DNA, the CDR3 is TGTGCCAGCAGCTTAGGTACGTGGGGCCCCACCTACAATGAGCAGTTCTTC.

This chain links TRBV19 with TRBJ2-2; 8 positions match TRBD2. The germline CDR1 and CDR2 sequences are LNHDA and SQIVND (reference sequence). The CDR3 spans 15 residues. J was trimmed by 5 bases and V by 1 base; bases with no gene match: 3. In DNA form, the CDR3 reads TGTGCCAGTAGTATAGTCCAGCGGGGGACCGGGGAGCTGTTTTTT. It yields the protein CASSIVQRGTGELFF.

The V and J genes are TRBV5-4 and TRBJ1-4; the match to TRBD1 covers 7 bases. The J segment lost 5 bases and the V segment lost 4 bases, leaving 8 bases of the junction unmatched. This CDR3 spans 15 amino acids. In germline, CDR1 is SGHNT, CDR2 YYREEE (reference sequence). The chain's CDR3 is CASSLRQGDNEKLFF. CDR3 in DNA: TGTGCCAGCAGCCTACGACAGGGAGACAATGAAAAACTGTTTTTT.

This chain connects TRBV28 to TRBJ1-2, with TRBD1 matching over 7 bases. This CDR3 has 15 amino acids. The V gene's germline CDR1 is MDHEN and CDR2 SYDVKM. Trimming cost V 6 bases and J 4 bases; bases outside gene matches: 11. The DNA for the CDR3 is TGTGCCAGCAGACACCGGGACAGACTGACCTATGGCTACACCTTC. Translated, it gives CASRHRDRLTYGYTF.

V usage is TRBV29-1 and J usage is TRBJ2-2; either TRBD1 or TRBD2 may fit D (5 bases each). Germline V CDR1 and CDR2: SQVTM, ANQGSEA. This CDR3 region has 11 residues. V shed 5 bases and J shed 7 bases, with 8 bases lying between them. CDR3 nucleotides: TGCAGCGTTCGGGACCTCGGGGAGCTGTTTTTT. Its translation: CSVRDLGELFF.

V gene TRBV5-1 combines with J gene TRBJ1-1, with TRBD1 as a possible D gene (5 bases). V shed 5 bases and J shed 3 bases, with 11 bases lying between them. The CDR3 has 13 residues. Germline V CDR1 and CDR2: SGHRS, YFSETQ. The CDR3 DNA reads TGCGCCAGCAGGGGTTGGGGGGACACTGAAGCTTTCTTT. Its protein product is CASRGWGDTEAFF.

The chain joins TRBV6-5 to TRBJ2-7; TRBD1 or TRBD2 may be the D gene (5 bases each). The CDR3 is made up of 15 amino acids. The germline V gene has CDR1 MNHEY and CDR2 SVGAGI. V gave up 2 bases and J gave up 3 bases, with 14 bases separating them. In DNA form, the CDR3 reads TGTGCCAGCAGTTACGCCGGGGCCCAATTCTACGAGCAGTACTTC. Its translation is CASSYAGAQFYEQYF.

This rearrangement joins TRBV28 to TRBJ2-7; 7 nucleotides match TRBD2. V dropped 5 bases and J dropped 0; count of bases not matched to a gene: 4. CDR1 and CDR2 from the germline V gene are MDHEN and SYDVKM. This CDR3 contains 14 residues. The CDR3 region is CASSNWDYSYEQYF. DNA for the CDR3: TGTGCCAGCAGTAACTGGGACTACTCCTACGAGCAGTACTTC.

The chain employs TRBV10-3 and TRBJ2-7; TRBD2 agrees at 10 bases. From germline, CDR1 is ENHRY and CDR2 SYGVKD. CDR3 length: 19 amino acids. With 2 bases clipped from V and 0 bases from J, the junction kept 13 bases outside the gene matches. The CDR3 nucleotides read TGTGCCATCAGTGAGATGCGACTAGCGGGTATAGTAAGCTCCTACGAGCAGTACTTC. Translation gives CAISEMRLAGIVSSYEQYF.

The rearrangement joins TRBV7-2 to TRBJ2-5; D unresolved. V gave up 2 bases and J gave up 5 bases, with 6 bases separating them. This CDR3 is built from 12 residues. CDR1 is SGHTA and CDR2 is FQGNSA in the germline V gene. CDR3 region: CASSLFAETQYF. CDR3 nucleotide sequence: TGTGCCAGCAGCTTATTCGCTGAGACCCAGTACTTC.

This chain uses TRBV5-1 with TRBJ1-4, with TRBD1 matching over 9 bases. This CDR3 region has 16 residues. The germline gives CDR1 SGHRS, CDR2 YFSETQ. The junction had 10 bases not matched to a gene; V was cut back by 2 bases and J by 8 bases. CDR3 residues: CASSFIPGQGHEKLFF. The DNA of the CDR3 is TGCGCCAGCAGCTTTATACCGGGACAGGGTCACGAAAAACTGTTTTTT.

The CDR3 reads CASSPSGTRDTQYF. The CDR3 DNA follows: TGTGCCAGCAGCCCTTCGGGCACTCGGGATACGCAGTATTTT. The chain combines TRBV7-8 with TRBJ2-3; D unresolved. The CDR3 loop spans 14 amino acids. The ends were cut back, 5 bases at V and 6 bases at J, with 15 bases in the middle. Germline V gene lookup returns CDR1 SGHVS and CDR2 FQNEAQ. Complete variable domain (other parts from reference TRBV7-8 and TRBJ2-3): GAGVSQSPRYKVAKRGQDVALRCDPISGHVSLFWYQQALGQGPEFLTYFQNEAQLDKSGLPSDRFFAERPEGSVSTLKIQRTQQEDSAVYLCASSPSGTRDTQYFGPGTRLTVL.

The V gene is TRBV6-1, the J gene TRBJ1-2; tentative D call: TRBD1 (6 bases). CDR3 length: 13 amino acids. V was clipped by 5 bases and J by 4 bases, with 11 bases between them. Germline assignment: CDR1 MNHNS and CDR2 SASEGT. The CDR3 sequence is CASSPGHPYGYTF. The CDR3 DNA follows: TGTGCCAGCAGTCCGGGACACCCCTATGGCTACACCTTC.

J is TRBJ1-2 and V is TRBV7-2, with 10 bases aligning to TRBD1. Germline-derived CDR1 and CDR2 are SGHTA and FQGNSA. J gave up 6 bases and V 6 bases, and 13 bases lay outside the gene matches. The CDR3 spans 16 residues. CDR3 region: CASRLEPGQGDHGYTF. In DNA, the CDR3 is TGTGCCAGCAGGCTAGAGCCCGGACAGGGGGACCATGGCTACACCTTC.

The chain uses TRBV27 and TRBJ1-4; D gene unclear. V was trimmed by 4 bases and J by 5 bases, leaving 14 bases between them. CDR3 size: 15 residues. Germline CDR1 MNHEY, CDR2 SMNVEV (reference sequence). This chain's CDR3 is CASSSIRLGNEKLFF. Here the CDR3 DNA reads TGTGCCAGCAGTTCGATTCGACTAGGGAATGAAAAACTGTTTTTT. Filled out from reference TRBV27 and TRBJ1-4, the complete variable domain reads EAQVTQNPRYLITVTGKKLTVTCSQNMNHEYMSWYRQDPGLGLRQIYYSMNVEVTDKGDVPEGYKVSRKEKRNFPLILESPSPNQTSLYFCASSSIRLGNEKLFFGSGTQLSVL.

V gene TRBV27 combines with J gene TRBJ1-1; a possible D gene is TRBD1 (6 bases). The CDR3 loop spans 13 amino acids. Germline CDR1 MNHEY, CDR2 SMNVEV (reference sequence). Trimming took 8 bases from V and 1 from J, leaving 11 bases between them. CDR3 sequence reads: CASGGTRNTEAFF. Here the CDR3 DNA reads TGTGCCAGCGGGGGGACACGGAACACTGAAGCTTTCTTT.